The clone carrying this T cell receptor (beta chain) showed up many times. The sample originates from a study of Graves' ophthalmopathy and Graves' hyperthyroidism. This CDR3 is 14 amino acids long. V lost 6 bases and J lost 2; bases outside the gene matches: 5. Germline CDR1 ENHRY, CDR2 SYGVKD. The sequenced template was RNA, covering the TCR beta CDR3 region. HTBI-primed RT-PCR formed the first round, and a multiplex PCR formed the second. TCRdb re-derived calls from the multiplex PCR reads in MiXCR, one entry per CDR3 protein. The profile shows around 1.1 million distinct CDR3 sequences, about 40% of them singletons.

The sequence was collected from an adult man with Graves' hyperthyroidism. This chain joins TRBV10-3 and TRBJ2-5, with 8 bases fitting TRBD2. Sample: peripheral blood or thyroid tissue (not recorded which). Here the CDR3 DNA reads TGTGCCATCAGCTCTACGGGAGGGCAAGAGACCCAGTACTTC. Protein sequence: CAISSTGGQETQYF.